This T cell receptor (beta chain) came from a study of blood T cell repertoires in COVID-19. Germline loops: CDR1 SQVTM, CDR2 ANQGSEA. This CDR3 is built from 15 residues. Trimming took 4 bases from V and 5 from J; bases not matched to a gene: 9. Individuals drawn from about two dozen US areas were roughly 18 to 100 years old. Categorization into cohorts depended on clinical history that participants reported. Before being deemed recovered, Cohort 3 donors had two negative PCRs, clearance, or symptom resolution. Per the original methods: Amplification with reference gene primers provided the estimates of nucleated cell counts. Sequencing was performed with immunoSEQ multiplex PCR; in TCRdb, only in-frame clones are kept and a portion is missing. V, J and clone size were drawn from that table, and D and trimming were deduced from the DNA. The sample has about 170,000 clones; over 65% are singletons.

This TCR was sampled from a woman between 45 and 65 years old who had recovered from COVID-19. The sequenced material came from PBMCs or T cells enriched from blood (not recorded which). V usage is TRBV29-1 and J usage is TRBJ2-2, with TRBD1 matching over 8 bases. The DNA for the CDR3 is TGCAGCGTTGGAACGACAGGGGCTGGAACCGGGGAGCTGTTTTTT. It specifies CSVGTTGAGTGELFF.